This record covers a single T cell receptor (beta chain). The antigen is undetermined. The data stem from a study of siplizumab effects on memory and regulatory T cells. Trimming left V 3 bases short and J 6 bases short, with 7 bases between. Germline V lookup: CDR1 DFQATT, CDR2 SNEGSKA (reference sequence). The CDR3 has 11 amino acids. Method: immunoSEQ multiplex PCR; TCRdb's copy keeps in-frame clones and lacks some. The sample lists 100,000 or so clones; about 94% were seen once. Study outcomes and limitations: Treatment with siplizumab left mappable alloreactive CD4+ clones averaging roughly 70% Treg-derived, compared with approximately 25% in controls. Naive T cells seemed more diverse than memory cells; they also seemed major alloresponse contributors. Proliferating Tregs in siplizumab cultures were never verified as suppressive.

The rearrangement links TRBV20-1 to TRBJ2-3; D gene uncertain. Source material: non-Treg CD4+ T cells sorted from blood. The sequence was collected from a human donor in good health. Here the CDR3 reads CSASMADTQYF. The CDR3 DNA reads TGCAGTGCTAGTATGGCGGATACGCAGTATTTT.